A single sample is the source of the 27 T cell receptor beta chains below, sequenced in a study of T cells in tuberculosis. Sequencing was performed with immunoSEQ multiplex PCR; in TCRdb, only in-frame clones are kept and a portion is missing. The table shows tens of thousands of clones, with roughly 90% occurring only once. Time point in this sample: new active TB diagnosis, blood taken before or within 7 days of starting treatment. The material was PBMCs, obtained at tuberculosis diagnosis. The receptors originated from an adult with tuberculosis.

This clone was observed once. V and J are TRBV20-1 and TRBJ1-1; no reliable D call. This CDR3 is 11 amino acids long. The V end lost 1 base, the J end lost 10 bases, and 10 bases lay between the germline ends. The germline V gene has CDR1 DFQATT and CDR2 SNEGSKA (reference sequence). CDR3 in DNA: TGCAGTGCTAGAGGGCGCGAGGGAGCTTTCTTT. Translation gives CSARGREGAFF.

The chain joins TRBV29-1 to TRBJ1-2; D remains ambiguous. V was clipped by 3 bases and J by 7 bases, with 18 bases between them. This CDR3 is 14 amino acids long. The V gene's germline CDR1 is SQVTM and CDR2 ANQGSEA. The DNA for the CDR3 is TGCAGCGTTGACCGGGAGCCGATCTATCGTGGCTACACCTTC. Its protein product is CSVDREPIYRGYTF. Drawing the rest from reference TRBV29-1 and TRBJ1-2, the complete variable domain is SAVISQKPSRDICQRGTSLTIQCQVDSQVTMMFWYRQQPGQSLTLIATANQGSEATYESGFVIDKFPISRPNLTFSTLTVSNMSPEDSSIYLCSVDREPIYRGYTFGSGTRLTVV.

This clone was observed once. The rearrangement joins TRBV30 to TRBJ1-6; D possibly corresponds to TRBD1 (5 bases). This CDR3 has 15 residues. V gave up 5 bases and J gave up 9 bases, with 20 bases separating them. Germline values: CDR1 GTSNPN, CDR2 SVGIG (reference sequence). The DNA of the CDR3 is TGTGCCTGGGACCGCCAGGAAGGGGCGACTTCACCCCTCCACTTT. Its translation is CAWDRQEGATSPLHF.

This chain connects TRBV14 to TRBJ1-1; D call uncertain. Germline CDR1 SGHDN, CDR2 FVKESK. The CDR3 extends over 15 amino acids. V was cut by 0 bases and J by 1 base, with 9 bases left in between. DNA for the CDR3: TGTGCCAGCAGCCAAGAGGGCAGGTGGAACACTGAAGCTTTCTTT. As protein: CASSQEGRWNTEAFF.

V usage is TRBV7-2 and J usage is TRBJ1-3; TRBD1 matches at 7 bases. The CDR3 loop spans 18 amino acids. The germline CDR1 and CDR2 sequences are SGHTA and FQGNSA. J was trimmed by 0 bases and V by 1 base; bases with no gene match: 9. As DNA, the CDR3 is TGTGCCAGCAGCTTAGGACGAGGGGGCCCTGGCTCTGGAAACACCATATATTTT. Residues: CASSLGRGGPGSGNTIYF.

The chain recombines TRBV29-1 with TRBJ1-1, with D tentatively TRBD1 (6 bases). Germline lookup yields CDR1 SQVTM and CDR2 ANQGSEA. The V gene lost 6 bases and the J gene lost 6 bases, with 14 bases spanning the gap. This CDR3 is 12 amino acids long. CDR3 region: CSVADTGSEAFF. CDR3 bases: TGCAGCGTGGCCGACACAGGGTCTGAAGCTTTCTTT. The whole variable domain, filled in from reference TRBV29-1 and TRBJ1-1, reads SAVISQKPSRDICQRGTSLTIQCQVDSQVTMMFWYRQQPGQSLTLIATANQGSEATYESGFVIDKFPISRPNLTFSTLTVSNMSPEDSSIYLCSVADTGSEAFFGQGTRLTVV.

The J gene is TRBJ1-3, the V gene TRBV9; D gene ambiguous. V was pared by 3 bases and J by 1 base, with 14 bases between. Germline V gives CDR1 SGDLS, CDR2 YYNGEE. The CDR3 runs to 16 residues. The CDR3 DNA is TGTGCCAGCAGCGCTGAGGCTAGCAGTTCTGGAAACACCATATATTTT. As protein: CASSAEASSSGNTIYF.

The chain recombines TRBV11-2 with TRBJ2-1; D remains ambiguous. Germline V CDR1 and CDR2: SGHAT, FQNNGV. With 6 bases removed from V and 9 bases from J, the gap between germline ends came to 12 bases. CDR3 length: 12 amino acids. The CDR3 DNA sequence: TGTGCCAGCAGTCATCCCGGTGGTGAGCAGTTCTTC. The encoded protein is CASSHPGGEQFF.

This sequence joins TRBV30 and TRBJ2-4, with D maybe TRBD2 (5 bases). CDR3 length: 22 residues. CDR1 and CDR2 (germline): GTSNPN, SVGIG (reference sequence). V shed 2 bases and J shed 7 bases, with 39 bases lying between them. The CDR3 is CAWSRWLAGGNSQQNKGNIQYF. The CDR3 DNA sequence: TGTGCCTGGAGTCGTTGGTTGGCAGGAGGCAATTCCCAGCAAAATAAAGGGAACATTCAGTACTTC. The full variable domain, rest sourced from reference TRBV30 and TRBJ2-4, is SQTIHQWPATLVQPVGSPLSLECTVEGTSNPNLYWYRQAAGRGLQLLFYSVGIGQISSEVPQNLSASRPQDRQFILSSKKLLLSDSGFYLCAWSRWLAGGNSQQNKGNIQYFGAGTRLSVL.

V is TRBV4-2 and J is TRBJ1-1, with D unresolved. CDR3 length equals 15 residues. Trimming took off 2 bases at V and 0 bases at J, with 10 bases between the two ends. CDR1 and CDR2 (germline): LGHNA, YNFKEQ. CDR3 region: CASSQPTDMNTEAFF. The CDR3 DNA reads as TGTGCCAGCAGCCAACCTACAGACATGAACACTGAAGCTTTCTTT.

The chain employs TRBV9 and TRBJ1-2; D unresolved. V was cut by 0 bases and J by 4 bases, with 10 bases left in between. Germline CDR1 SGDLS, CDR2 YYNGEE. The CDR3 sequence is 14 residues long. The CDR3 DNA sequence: TGTGCCAGCAGCGTAGGATCCGGAGGCTATGGCTACACCTTC. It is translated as CASSVGSGGYGYTF.

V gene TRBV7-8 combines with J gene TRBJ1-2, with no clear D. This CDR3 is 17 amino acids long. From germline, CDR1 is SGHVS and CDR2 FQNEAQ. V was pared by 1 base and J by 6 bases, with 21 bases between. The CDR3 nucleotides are TGTGCCAGCAGCTTAGGTCTGAATGCCCGCCCCGGGAATGGCTACACCTTC. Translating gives CASSLGLNARPGNGYTF.

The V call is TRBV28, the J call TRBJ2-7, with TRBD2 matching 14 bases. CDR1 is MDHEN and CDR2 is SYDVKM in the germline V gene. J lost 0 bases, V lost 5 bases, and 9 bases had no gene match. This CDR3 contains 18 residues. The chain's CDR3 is CASSPRTSGGRSSYEQYV. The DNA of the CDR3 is TGTGCCAGCAGTCCACGGACTAGCGGGGGGAGGAGCTCCTACGAGCAGTACGTC.

CDR3 nucleotides: TGTGCCAGCAGGCTGACAGAAAGCTCCTATAATTCACCCCTCCACTTT. Amino acid sequence: CASRLTESSYNSPLHF. The chain links TRBV2 to TRBJ1-6; maybe TRBD1 (5 bases). The CDR3 loop spans 16 amino acids. Germline V CDR1 and CDR2: SNHLY, FYNNEI. V dropped 6 bases and J dropped 0 bases, with 12 bases sitting between them.

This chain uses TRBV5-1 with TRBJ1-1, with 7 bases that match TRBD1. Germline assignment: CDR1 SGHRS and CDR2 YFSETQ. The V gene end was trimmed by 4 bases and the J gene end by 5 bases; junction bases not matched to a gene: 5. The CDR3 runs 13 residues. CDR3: CASSALQGTEAFF. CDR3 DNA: TGCGCCAGCAGCGCGCTACAGGGGACTGAAGCTTTCTTT.

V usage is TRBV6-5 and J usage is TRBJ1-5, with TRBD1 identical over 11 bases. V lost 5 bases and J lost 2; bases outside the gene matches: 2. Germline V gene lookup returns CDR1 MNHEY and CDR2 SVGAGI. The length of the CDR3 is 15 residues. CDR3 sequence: CASSKGQGGNQPQHF. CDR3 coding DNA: TGTGCCAGCAGTAAGGGACAGGGGGGCAATCAGCCCCAGCATTTT.

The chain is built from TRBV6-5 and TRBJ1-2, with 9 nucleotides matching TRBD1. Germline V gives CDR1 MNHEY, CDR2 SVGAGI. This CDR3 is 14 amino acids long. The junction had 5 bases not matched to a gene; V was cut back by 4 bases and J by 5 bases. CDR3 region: CASSLTGGRYGYTF. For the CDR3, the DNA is TGTGCCAGCAGTTTGACAGGGGGTCGTTATGGCTACACCTTC.

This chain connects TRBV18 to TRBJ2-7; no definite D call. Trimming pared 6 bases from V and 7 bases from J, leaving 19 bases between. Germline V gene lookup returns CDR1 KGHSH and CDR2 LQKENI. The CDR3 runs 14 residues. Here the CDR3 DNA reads TGTGCCAGCTCCCCGACTTTGGAAGTTAGTGAGCAGTACGTC. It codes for CASSPTLEVSEQYV.

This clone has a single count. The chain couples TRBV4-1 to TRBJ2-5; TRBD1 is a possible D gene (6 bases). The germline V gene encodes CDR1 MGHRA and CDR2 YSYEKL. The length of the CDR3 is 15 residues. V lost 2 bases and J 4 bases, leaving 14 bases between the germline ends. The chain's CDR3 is CASSQWMGAGETQYF. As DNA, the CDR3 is TGCGCCAGCAGCCAATGGATGGGGGCGGGAGAGACCCAGTACTTC.

CDR3 DNA sequence: TGTGCCAGCAGGATACAGGGCCGTGAGTCAAAACTGTTTTTT. It yields the protein CASRIQGRESKLFF. The gene calls are TRBV6-6 and TRBJ1-4, with D possibly being TRBD1 (6 bases). The CDR3 totals 14 residues. CDR1 MNHNY and CDR2 SVGAGI come from the germline V gene (reference sequence). The ends were cut back, 6 bases at V and 10 bases at J, with 18 bases in the middle.

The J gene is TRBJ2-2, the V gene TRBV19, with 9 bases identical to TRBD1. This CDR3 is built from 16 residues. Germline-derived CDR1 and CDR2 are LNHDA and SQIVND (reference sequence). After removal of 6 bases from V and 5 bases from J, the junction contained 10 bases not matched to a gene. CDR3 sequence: CASSPRTGVVTGELFF. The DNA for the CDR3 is TGTGCCAGTAGCCCAAGGACAGGGGTGGTGACCGGGGAGCTGTTTTTT.

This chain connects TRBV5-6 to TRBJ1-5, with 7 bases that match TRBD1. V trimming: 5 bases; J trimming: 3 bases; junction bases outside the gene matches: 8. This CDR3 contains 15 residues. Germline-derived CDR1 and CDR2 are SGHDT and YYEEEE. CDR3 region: CASSLGGADNQPQHF. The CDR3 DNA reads TGTGCCAGCAGTTTAGGGGGCGCGGACAATCAGCCCCAGCATTTT. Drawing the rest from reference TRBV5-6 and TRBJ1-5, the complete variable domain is DAGVTQSPTHLIKTRGQQVTLRCSPKSGHDTVSWYQQALGQGPQFIFQYYEEEERQRGNFPDRFSGHQFPNYSSELNVNALLLGDSALYLCASSLGGADNQPQHFGDGTRLSIL.

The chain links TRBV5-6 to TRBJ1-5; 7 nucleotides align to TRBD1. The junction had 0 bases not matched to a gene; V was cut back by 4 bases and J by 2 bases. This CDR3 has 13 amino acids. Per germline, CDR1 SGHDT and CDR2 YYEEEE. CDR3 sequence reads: CASSGQGNQPQHF. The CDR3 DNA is TGTGCCAGCAGCGGACAGGGCAATCAGCCCCAGCATTTT.

CDR3 nucleotide sequence: TGTGCCAGCAGCTTTCTACTAGCGGGGGACACGCAGTATTTT. This sequence encodes CASSFLLAGDTQYF. The rearrangement joins TRBV13 to TRBJ2-3; TRBD2 matches 11 bases. The CDR3 consists of 14 residues. Unmatched junction bases numbered 5, after V lost 3 bases and J lost 9 bases. Germline loops: CDR1 PRHDT, CDR2 FYEKMQ (reference sequence).

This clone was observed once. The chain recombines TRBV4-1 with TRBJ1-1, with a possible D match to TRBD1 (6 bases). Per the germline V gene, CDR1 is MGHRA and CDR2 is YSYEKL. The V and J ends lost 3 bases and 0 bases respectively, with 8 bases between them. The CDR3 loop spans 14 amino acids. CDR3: CASSHPGVNTEAFF. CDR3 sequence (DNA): TGCGCCAGCAGCCACCCAGGGGTGAACACTGAAGCTTTCTTT.

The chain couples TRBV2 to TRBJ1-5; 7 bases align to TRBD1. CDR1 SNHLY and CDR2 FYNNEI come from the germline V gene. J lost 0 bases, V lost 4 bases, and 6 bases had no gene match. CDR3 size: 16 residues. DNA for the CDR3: TGTGCCAGCAGTGGCGGACAGGCCTCTAGCAATCAGCCCCAGCATTTT. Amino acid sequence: CASSGGQASSNQPQHF.

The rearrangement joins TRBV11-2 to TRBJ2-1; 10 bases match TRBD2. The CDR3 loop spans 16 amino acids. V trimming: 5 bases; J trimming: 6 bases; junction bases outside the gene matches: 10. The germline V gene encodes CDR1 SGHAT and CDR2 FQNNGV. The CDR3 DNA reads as TGTGCCAGCAGCCCTAATCCGGGACTAGCGCGCAATGAGCAGTTCTTC. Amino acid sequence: CASSPNPGLARNEQFF.